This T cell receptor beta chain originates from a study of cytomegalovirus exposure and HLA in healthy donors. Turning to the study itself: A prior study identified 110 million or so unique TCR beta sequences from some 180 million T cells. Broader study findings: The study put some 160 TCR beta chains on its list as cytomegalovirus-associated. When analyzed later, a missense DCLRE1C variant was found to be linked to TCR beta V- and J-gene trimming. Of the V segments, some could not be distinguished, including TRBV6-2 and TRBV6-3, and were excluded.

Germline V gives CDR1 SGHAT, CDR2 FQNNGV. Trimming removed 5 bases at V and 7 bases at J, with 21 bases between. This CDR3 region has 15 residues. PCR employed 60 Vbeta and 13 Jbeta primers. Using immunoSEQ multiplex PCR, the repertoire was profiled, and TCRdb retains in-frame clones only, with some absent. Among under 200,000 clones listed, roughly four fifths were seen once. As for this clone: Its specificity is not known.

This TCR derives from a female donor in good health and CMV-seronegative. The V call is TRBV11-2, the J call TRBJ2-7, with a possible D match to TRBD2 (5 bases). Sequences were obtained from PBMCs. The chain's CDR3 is CASSAGGGISGEQYF. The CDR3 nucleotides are TGTGCCAGCAGCGCAGGAGGCGGCATCTCGGGTGAGCAGTACTTC. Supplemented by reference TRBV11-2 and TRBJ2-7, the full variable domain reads EAGVAQSPRYKIIEKRQSVAFWCNPISGHATLYWYQQILGQGPKLLIQFQNNGVVDDSQLPKDRFSAERLKGVDSTLKIQPAKLEDSAVYLCASSAGGGISGEQYFGPGTRLTVT.